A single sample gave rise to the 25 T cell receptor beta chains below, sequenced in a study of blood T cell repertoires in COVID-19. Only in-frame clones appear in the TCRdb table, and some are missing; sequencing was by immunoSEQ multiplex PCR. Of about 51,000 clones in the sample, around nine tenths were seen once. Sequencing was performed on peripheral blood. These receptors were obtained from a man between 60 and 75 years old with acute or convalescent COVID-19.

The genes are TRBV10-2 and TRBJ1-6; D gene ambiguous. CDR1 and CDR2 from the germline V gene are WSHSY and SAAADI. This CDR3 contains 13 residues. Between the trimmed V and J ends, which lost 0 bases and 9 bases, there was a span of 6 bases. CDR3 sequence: CASSESFGSPLHF. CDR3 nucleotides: TGCGCCAGCAGTGAGTCATTCGGTTCACCCCTCCACTTT.

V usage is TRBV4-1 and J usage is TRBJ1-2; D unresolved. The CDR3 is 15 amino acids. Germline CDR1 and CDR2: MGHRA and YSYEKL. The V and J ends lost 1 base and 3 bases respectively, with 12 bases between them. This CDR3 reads CASSQAAGEHYGYTF. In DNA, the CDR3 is TGCGCCAGCAGCCAAGCCGCCGGGGAACACTATGGCTACACCTTC.

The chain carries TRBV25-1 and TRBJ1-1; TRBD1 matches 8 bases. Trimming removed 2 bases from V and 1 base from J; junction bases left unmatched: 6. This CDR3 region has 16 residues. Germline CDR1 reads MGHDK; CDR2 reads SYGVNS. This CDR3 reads CASSEAGGTGNTEAFF. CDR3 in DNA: TGTGCCAGCAGTGAAGCCGGCGGGACAGGGAACACTGAAGCTTTCTTT. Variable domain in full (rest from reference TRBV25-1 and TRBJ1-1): EADIYQTPRYLVIGTGKKITLECSQTMGHDKMYWYQQDPGMELHLIHYSYGVNSTEKGDLSSESTVSRIRTEHFPLTLESARPSHTSQYLCASSEAGGTGNTEAFFGQGTRLTVV.

In DNA form, the CDR3 reads TGTGCCAGCAGCCAAGATATGGGACTAGGGTCAGATACGCAGTATTTT. Amino acids: CASSQDMGLGSDTQYF. J is TRBJ2-3 and V is TRBV4-2, with 8 nucleotides matching TRBD2. Germline loops: CDR1 LGHNA, CDR2 YNFKEQ. V lost 0 bases and J lost 4; bases outside the gene matches: 6. The CDR3 spans 16 residues.

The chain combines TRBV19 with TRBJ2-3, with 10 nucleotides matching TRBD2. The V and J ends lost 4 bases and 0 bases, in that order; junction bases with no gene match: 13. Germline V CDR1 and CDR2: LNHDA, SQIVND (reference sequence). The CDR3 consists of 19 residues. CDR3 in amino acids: CASSTLASGGGSSTDTQYF. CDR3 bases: TGTGCCAGTAGTACCCTGGCGAGCGGGGGGGGATCTAGCACAGATACGCAGTATTTT.

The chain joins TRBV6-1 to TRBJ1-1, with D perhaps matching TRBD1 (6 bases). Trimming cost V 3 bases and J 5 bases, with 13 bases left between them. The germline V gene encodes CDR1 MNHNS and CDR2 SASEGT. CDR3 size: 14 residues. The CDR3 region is CASSEGGLRTEAFF. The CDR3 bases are TGTGCCAGCAGTGAGGGGGGGCTGAGGACTGAAGCTTTCTTT.

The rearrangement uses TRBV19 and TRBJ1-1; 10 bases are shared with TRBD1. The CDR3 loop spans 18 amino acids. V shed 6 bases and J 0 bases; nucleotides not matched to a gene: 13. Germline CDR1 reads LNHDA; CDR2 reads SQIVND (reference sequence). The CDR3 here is CASRAGQGRVRMNTEAFF. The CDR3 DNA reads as TGTGCCAGTAGGGCGGGACAGGGGAGAGTTAGAATGAACACTGAAGCTTTCTTT.

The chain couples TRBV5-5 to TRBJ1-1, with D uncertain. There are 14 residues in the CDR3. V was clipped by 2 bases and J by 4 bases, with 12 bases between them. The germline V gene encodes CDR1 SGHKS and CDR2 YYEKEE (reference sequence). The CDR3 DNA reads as TGTGCCAGCAGCTTAGGAGGATTCGGCACTGAAGCTTTCTTT. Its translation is CASSLGGFGTEAFF. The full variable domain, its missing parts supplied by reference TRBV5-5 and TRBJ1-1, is DAGVTQSPTHLIKTRGQQVTLRCSPISGHKSVSWYQQVLGQGPQFIFQYYEKEERGRGNFPDRFSARQFPNYSSELNVNALLLGDSALYLCASSLGGFGTEAFFGQGTRLTVV.

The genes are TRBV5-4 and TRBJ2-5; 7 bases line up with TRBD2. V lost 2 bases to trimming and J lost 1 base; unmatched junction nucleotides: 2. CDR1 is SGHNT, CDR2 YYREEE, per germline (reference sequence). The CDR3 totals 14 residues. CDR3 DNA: TGTGCCAGCAGCTTCGGGGGGTCCCAAGAGACCCAGTACTTC. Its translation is CASSFGGSQETQYF.

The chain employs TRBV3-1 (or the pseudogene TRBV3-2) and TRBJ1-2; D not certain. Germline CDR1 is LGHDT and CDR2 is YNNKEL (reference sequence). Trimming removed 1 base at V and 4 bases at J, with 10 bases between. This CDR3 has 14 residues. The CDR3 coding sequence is TGTGCCAGCAGCCAAGTAGGCAGGATCTATGGCTACACCTTC. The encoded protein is CASSQVGRIYGYTF.

In DNA form, the CDR3 reads TGTGCCAGCAGCCAACAGGGGACCGGTCTGTATAGCAATCAGCCCCAGCATTTT. Protein: CASSQQGTGLYSNQPQHF. V and J are TRBV5-6 and TRBJ1-5; 7 bases match TRBD1. This CDR3 spans 18 amino acids. CDR1 is SGHDT, CDR2 YYEEEE, per germline. V was pared by 4 bases and J by 0 bases, with 13 bases of the junction left unmatched.

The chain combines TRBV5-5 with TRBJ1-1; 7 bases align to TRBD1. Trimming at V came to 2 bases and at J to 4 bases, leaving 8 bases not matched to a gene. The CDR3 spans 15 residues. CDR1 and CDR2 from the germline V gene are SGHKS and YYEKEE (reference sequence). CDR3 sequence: CASSFSSSGGTEAFF. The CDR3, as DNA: TGTGCCAGCAGCTTTTCGTCATCAGGGGGCACTGAAGCTTTCTTT.

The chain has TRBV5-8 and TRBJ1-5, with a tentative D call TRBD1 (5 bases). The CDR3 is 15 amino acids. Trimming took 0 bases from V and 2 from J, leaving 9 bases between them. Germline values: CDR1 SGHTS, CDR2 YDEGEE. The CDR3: CASSLAGEGNQPQHF. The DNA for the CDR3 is TGTGCCAGCAGCTTGGCGGGGGAAGGCAATCAGCCCCAGCATTTT.

CDR3 nucleotide sequence: TGTGCCAGCAGTCCCAATCGGGCGGGAGGTTCCTACGAGCAGTACTTC. This codes for CASSPNRAGGSYEQYF. The J gene is TRBJ2-7, the V gene TRBV28; 8 nucleotides align to TRBD2. CDR1 is MDHEN, CDR2 SYDVKM, per germline. The CDR3 is made up of 16 amino acids. V was clipped by 5 bases and J by 1 base; unmatched bases: 10.

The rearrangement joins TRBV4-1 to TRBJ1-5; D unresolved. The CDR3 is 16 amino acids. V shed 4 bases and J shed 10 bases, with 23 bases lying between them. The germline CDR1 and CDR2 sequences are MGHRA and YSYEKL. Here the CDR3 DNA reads TGCGCCAGCAGCCCGGCACCCGCAAGAGGGCCGCACCCCCAGCATTTT. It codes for CASSPAPARGPHPQHF.

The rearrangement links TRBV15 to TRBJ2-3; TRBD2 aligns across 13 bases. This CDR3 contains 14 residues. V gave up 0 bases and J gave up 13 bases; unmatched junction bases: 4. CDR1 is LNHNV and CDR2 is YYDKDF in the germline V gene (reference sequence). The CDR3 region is CATSRELAGGPEYF. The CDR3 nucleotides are TGTGCCACCAGCAGAGAACTAGCGGGAGGGCCGGAGTATTTT.

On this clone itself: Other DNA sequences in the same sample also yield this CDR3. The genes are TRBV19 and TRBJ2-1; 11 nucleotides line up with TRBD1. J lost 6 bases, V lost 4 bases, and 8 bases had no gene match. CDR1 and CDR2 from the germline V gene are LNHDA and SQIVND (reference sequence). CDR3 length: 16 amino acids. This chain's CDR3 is CASSREGGTGGNEQFF. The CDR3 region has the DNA TGTGCCAGTAGTAGGGAGGGTGGGACAGGGGGCAATGAGCAGTTCTTC.

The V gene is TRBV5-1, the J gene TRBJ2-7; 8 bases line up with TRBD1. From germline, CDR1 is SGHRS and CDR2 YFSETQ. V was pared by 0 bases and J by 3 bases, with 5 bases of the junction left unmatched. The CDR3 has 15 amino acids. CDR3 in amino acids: CASSLEQGVYYEQYF. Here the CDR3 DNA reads TGCGCCAGCAGCTTGGAACAGGGGGTATACTACGAGCAGTACTTC.

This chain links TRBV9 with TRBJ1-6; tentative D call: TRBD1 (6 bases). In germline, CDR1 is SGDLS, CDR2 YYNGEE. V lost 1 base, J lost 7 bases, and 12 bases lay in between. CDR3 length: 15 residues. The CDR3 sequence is CASSVSGDRNSPLHF. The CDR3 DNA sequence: TGTGCCAGCAGCGTATCAGGGGATAGAAATTCACCCCTCCACTTT.

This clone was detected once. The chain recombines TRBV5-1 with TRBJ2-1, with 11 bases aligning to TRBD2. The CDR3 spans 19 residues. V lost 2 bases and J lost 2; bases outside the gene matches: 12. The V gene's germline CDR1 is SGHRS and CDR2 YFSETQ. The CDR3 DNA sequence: TGCGCCAGCAGCTTAACAGGACTAGCGGGTTTAGAGACCTACAATGAGCAGTTCTTC. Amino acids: CASSLTGLAGLETYNEQFF.

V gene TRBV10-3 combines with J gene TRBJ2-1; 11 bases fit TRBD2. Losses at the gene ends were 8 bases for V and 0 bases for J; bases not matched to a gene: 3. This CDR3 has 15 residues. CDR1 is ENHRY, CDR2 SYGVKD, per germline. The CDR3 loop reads CAIATSGISYNEQFF. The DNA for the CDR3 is TGTGCCATCGCGACTAGCGGGATCTCCTACAATGAGCAGTTCTTC.

CDR3 sequence (DNA): TGTGCCAGCTCACCAAGCGCAGTGATAGACTCAAGAAATTTGGCGAATTCACCCCTCCACTTT. Its translation is CASSPSAVIDSRNLANSPLHF. The rearrangement joins TRBV18 to TRBJ1-6; no clear D gene. V gave up 2 bases and J gave up 7 bases, with 30 bases separating them. The CDR3 consists of 21 residues. Germline CDR1 reads KGHSH; CDR2 reads LQKENI. The full variable domain, rest sourced from reference TRBV18 and TRBJ1-6, is NAGVMQNPRHLVRRRGQEARLRCSPMKGHSHVYWYRQLPEEGLKFMVYLQKENIIDESGMPKERFSAEFPKEGPSILRIQQVVRGDSAAYFCASSPSAVIDSRNLANSPLHFGNGTRLTVT.

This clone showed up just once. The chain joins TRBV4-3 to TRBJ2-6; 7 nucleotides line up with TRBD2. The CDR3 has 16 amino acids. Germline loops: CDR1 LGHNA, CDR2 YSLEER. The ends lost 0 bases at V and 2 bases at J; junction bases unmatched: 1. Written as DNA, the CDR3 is TGCGCCAGCAGCCAAGATGCGGGGGCTGGGGCCAACGTCCTGACTTTC. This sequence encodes CASSQDAGAGANVLTF.

This chain's CDR3 is CASSQDLANYGYTF. Written as DNA, the CDR3 is TGCGCCAGCAGCCAAGATCTTGCTAACTATGGCTACACCTTC. The chain uses TRBV4-1 and TRBJ1-2; D not certain. Looked up from germline, CDR1 is MGHRA and CDR2 is YSYEKL. The CDR3 is 14 residues long. V dropped 0 bases and J dropped 0 bases, with 5 bases sitting between them.

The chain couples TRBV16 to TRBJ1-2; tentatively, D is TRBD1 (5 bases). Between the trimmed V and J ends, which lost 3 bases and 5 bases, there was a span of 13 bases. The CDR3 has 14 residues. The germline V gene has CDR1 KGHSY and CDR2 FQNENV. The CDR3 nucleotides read TGTGCCAGCAGCCAGGGGCAGAGTAAATATGGCTACACCTTC. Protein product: CASSQGQSKYGYTF.